Following are 15 T cell receptor beta chains from one sample sequenced in a study of T cells in Graves' hyperthyroidism and ophthalmopathy. RNA transcripts provided the source from which TCR beta CDR3 regions were amplified. Initially, a first-round RT-PCR of the TCR CDR3 employed the HTBI primer set. One entry per CDR3 protein results from TCRdb running MiXCR on the multiplex PCR reads. The sample lists 550,000 to 850,000 distinct CDR3 sequences, 18% occurring once. Sample: blood. The receptors come from a woman between 45 and 60 years old with Graves' hyperthyroidism that later progressed to Graves' ophthalmopathy.

This clonotype came up many times. This chain uses TRBV7-8 with TRBJ1-1; D not resolved. Trimming pared 1 base from V and 3 bases from J, leaving 12 bases between. Germline V gene lookup returns CDR1 SGHVS and CDR2 FQNEAQ. This CDR3 has 15 residues. The CDR3 loop reads CASSLVPVRDTEAFF. CDR3 sequence (DNA): TGTGCCAGCAGCTTAGTTCCGGTTAGGGACACTGAAGCTTTCTTT.

The table lists this clonotype with many counts. The V gene is TRBV7-9, the J gene TRBJ2-1; a possible D gene is TRBD1 (5 bases). Germline values: CDR1 SEHNR, CDR2 FQNEAQ (reference sequence). This CDR3 contains 15 residues. The V gene lost 7 bases and the J gene lost 10 bases, with 23 bases spanning the gap. As DNA, the CDR3 is TGTGCCAGCAATTCACCTCGGACACCCGAGGAAGAGCAGTTCTTC. Its translation is CASNSPRTPEEEQFF.

Concerning this clonotype: A read error may account for a junction end that differs from germline. The V call is TRBV19, the J call TRBJ1-2; the D gene is possibly TRBD1 (6 bases). This CDR3 has 16 residues. From germline, CDR1 is LNHDA and CDR2 SQIVND (reference sequence). CDR3 in amino acids: CASTTPAGANNYAYTF. Written as DNA, the CDR3 is TGTGCCAGTACCACCCCGGCAGGGGCGAACAACTATGCCTACACCTTC.

This clonotype has a count of ten or more. The chain joins TRBV30 to TRBJ1-1; 7 bases align to TRBD1. Germline V gives CDR1 GTSNPN, CDR2 SVGIG (reference sequence). The CDR3 has 13 amino acids. Trimming took 2 bases from V and 4 from J; bases not matched to a gene: 4. The CDR3 loop reads CAWSTGAGTEAFF. CDR3 DNA sequence: TGTGCCTGGAGTACAGGGGCGGGCACTGAAGCTTTCTTT. Looking up the rest from reference TRBV30 and TRBJ1-1 gives the full variable domain: SQTIHQWPATLVQPVGSPLSLECTVEGTSNPNLYWYRQAAGRGLQLLFYSVGIGQISSEVPQNLSASRPQDRQFILSSKKLLLSDSGFYLCAWSTGAGTEAFFGQGTRLTVV.

This clonotype was observed at least ten times. V gene TRBV20-1 combines with J gene TRBJ1-1; 8 bases are shared with TRBD1. J gave up 4 bases and V 4 bases, and 8 bases lay outside the gene matches. The CDR3 is made up of 14 amino acids. Germline loops: CDR1 DFQATT, CDR2 SNEGSKA (reference sequence). Here the CDR3 reads CSAKYRTGGTEAFF. CDR3 coding DNA: TGCAGTGCTAAATACCGCACAGGGGGCACTGAAGCTTTCTTT.

This clonotype was found a few times. The V gene is TRBV6-1, the J gene TRBJ2-4, with D possibly matching TRBD1 (5 bases). V was pared by 5 bases and J by 2 bases, with 10 bases between. The CDR3 is made up of 14 amino acids. Germline CDR1 and CDR2: MNHNS and SASEGT. CDR3 DNA: TGTGCCAGCAGTACCGCAGGGCCCAAAAACATTCAGTACTTC. It encodes CASSTAGPKNIQYF.

J is TRBJ1-2 and V is TRBV6-6, with 9 nucleotides matching TRBD1. The CDR3 is 16 amino acids. Trimming at V came to 0 bases and at J to 3 bases, leaving 5 bases not matched to a gene. CDR1 and CDR2 (germline): MNHNY, SVGAGI (reference sequence). The CDR3 DNA reads TGTGCCAGCAGTTACTCGTGGGACAGGGACTACTATGGCTACACCTTC. This translates into CASSYSWDRDYYGYTF.

This clonotype was recorded at least ten times. The V gene is TRBV12-3 or TRBV12-4, the J gene TRBJ2-1, with TRBD2 matching over 10 bases. The CDR3 has 17 amino acids. V lost 3 bases, J lost 4 bases, and 9 bases stayed unmatched. The CDR3 is CASSLFPGLALYNEQFF. CDR3 sequence (DNA): TGTGCCAGCAGTTTGTTCCCGGGACTAGCGTTATACAATGAGCAGTTCTTC.

In its sample, this clonotype was seen many times. The chain recombines TRBV27 with TRBJ1-3; TRBD1 is a possible D gene (5 bases). CDR3 size: 14 residues. Germline CDR1 MNHEY, CDR2 SMNVEV (reference sequence). The germline V and J ends were trimmed by 2 bases and 2 bases, with 7 bases remaining between them. CDR3 in amino acids: CASSLQGAGNTIYF. CDR3 coding DNA: TGTGCCAGCAGTTTACAGGGCGCTGGAAACACCATATATTTT.

The chain couples TRBV20-1 to TRBJ1-5; D is uncertain. Germline V gene lookup returns CDR1 DFQATT and CDR2 SNEGSKA (reference sequence). There are 18 residues in the CDR3. Trimming left V 0 bases short and J 0 bases short, with 18 bases between. This chain's CDR3 is CSARDPYPAPASNQPQHF. The CDR3 DNA reads as TGCAGTGCTAGAGACCCGTACCCCGCACCGGCTAGCAATCAGCCCCAGCATTTT.

Concerning this clonotype: At one of its ends the junction is not consistent with the germline gene, which may arise from a read error. The chain carries TRBV7-2 and TRBJ2-7; unclear D gene. Germline CDR1 reads SGHTA; CDR2 reads FQGNSA. The CDR3 is 13 residues long. The CDR3 DNA reads as TGTGCCAGCAGCCCCACCCTTGGGTACGGGCAGTACTTC. Its protein is CASSPTLGYGQYF.

This clonotype was recorded a few times. The chain links TRBV7-8 to TRBJ1-5; the D gene is possibly TRBD1 (6 bases). The germline gives CDR1 SGHVS, CDR2 FQNEAQ. Trimming stripped 5 bases from V and 6 bases from J, with 14 bases between. The CDR3 extends over 14 amino acids. The CDR3 region is CASSRTGRGQPQHF. The CDR3 nucleotides are TGTGCCAGCAGCCGTACAGGGCGAGGTCAGCCCCAGCATTTT.

This clonotype was recorded many times. The chain has TRBV2 and TRBJ2-4; no reliable D call. Germline V gene lookup returns CDR1 SNHLY and CDR2 FYNNEI. The V and J ends lost 8 bases and 0 bases respectively, with 11 bases between them. There are 14 residues in the CDR3. As DNA, the CDR3 is TGTGCCAGCGGAGATTGGGTAGCCAAAAACATTCAGTACTTC. Its translation: CASGDWVAKNIQYF.

In this sample, this clonotype turned up many times. V usage is TRBV6-6 and J usage is TRBJ1-1, with a possible D match to TRBD1 (5 bases). The V gene lost 2 bases and the J gene lost 2 bases, with 12 bases spanning the gap. From germline, CDR1 is MNHNY and CDR2 SVGAGI (reference sequence). The CDR3 covers 15 residues. The CDR3: CASSYPGQLNTEAFF. CDR3 nucleotides: TGTGCCAGCAGTTACCCAGGACAACTAAACACTGAAGCTTTCTTT.

This clonotype showed up just a few times. This sequence joins TRBV29-1 and TRBJ2-7; D is unresolved. This CDR3 contains 13 residues. Germline V gene sequence: CDR1 SQVTM, CDR2 ANQGSEA. V was pared by 1 base and J by 2 bases, with 9 bases between. The CDR3 here is CSVEGQSAYEQYF. DNA of the CDR3: TGCAGCGTTGAAGGCCAATCAGCCTACGAGCAGTACTTC.